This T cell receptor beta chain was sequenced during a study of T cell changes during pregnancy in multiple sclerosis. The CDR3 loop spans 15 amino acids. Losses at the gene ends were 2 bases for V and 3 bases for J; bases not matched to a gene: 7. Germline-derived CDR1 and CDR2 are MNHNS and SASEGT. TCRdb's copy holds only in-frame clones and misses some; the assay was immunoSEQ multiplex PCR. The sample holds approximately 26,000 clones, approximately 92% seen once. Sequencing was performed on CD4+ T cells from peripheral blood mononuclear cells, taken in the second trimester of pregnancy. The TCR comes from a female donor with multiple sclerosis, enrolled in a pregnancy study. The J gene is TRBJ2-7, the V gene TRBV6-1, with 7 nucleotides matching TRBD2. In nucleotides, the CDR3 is TGTGCCAGCAGTGAACATCTCCTAGCGGACTACGAGCAGTACTTC. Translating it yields CASSEHLLADYEQYF.